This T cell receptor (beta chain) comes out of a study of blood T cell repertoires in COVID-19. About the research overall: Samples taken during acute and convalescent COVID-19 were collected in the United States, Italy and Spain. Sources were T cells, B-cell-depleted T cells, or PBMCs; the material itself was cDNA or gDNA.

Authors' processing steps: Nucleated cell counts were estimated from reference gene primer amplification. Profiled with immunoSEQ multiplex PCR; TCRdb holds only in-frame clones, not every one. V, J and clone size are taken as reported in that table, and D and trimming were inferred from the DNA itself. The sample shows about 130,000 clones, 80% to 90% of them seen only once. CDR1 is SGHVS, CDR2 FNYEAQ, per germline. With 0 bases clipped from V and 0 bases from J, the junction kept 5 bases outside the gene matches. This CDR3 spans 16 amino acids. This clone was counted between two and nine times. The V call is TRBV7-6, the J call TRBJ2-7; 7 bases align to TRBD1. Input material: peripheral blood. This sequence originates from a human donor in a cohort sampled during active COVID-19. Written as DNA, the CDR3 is TGTGCCAGCAGCTTAGCGCGTGGGACAGACTCCTACGAGCAGTACTTC. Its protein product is CASSLARGTDSYEQYF.